The clone carrying this T cell receptor beta chain has only a few counts. The time point denotes: newly diagnosed GD, antithyroid drugs for less than 3 months. Preparation of the TCR library used RNA extracted from PBMCs. This specimen belongs to a study of regulatory T cells in long-lasting Graves disease. Libraries of TCR beta came from iRepertoire HTBI primers plus Arm-PCR of CDR3 regions. TCRdb used MiXCR to reprocess the multiplex PCR reads, holding one entry per CDR3 protein. The repertoire holds more than 300,000 distinct CDR3 sequences, with around 15% as singletons. This CDR3 is built from 13 residues. The V end was cut by 4 bases, the J end by 1 base, with 6 bases between. Germline loops: CDR1 ENHRY, CDR2 SYGVKD. This sample also appeared in a second study, on T cells in Graves' hyperthyroidism and ophthalmopathy.

The chain employs TRBV10-3 and TRBJ2-3, with a possible D match to TRBD1 (5 bases). The sequence came from a woman younger than 35 with Graves disease. The sequenced sample was peripheral blood mononuclear cells (PBMCs), obtained at new diagnosis, from a patient treated with antithyroid drugs. In DNA form, the CDR3 reads TGTGCCATCAGTGCACAGGGCACAGATACGCAGTATTTT. It encodes CAISAQGTDTQYF.